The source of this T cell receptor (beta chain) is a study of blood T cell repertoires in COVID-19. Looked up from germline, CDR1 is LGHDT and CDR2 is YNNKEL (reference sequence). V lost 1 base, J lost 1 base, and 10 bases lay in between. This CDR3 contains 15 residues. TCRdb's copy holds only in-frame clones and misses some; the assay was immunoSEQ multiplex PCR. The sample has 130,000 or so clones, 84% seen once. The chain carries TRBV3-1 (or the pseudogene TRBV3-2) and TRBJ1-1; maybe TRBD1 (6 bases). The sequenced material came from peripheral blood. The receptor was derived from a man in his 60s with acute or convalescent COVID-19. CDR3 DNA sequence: TGTGCCAGCAGCCAAGCCGGACAGCCGAACACTGAAGCTTTCTTT. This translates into CASSQAGQPNTEAFF.